These 29 T cell receptor beta chains were all obtained from the same sample, sequenced in a study of T cell clonotyping in hematopoietic cell transplantation. Clones were read by immunoSEQ multiplex PCR, and TCRdb kept only the in-frame ones, dropping some. The sample contains approximately 15,000 clones, around 85% of which appear only once. The sample here was PBMCs, taken 100 days after allogeneic stem cell transplant. The source is a male patient between 55 and 70 years old who had an allogeneic stem cell transplant from a related donor, so the T cells may come from the graft donor. Some clones in this sample may be carry-over from other donors' samples.

The rearrangement links TRBV29-1 to TRBJ2-1, with D possibly matching TRBD2 (5 bases). V lost 7 bases, J lost 6 bases, and 13 bases lay in between. Per the germline V gene, CDR1 is SQVTM and CDR2 is ANQGSEA. The CDR3 runs 12 residues. CDR3 sequence (DNA): TGCAGCGCCCGCCGGGGAATCAATGAGCAGTTCTTC. It encodes CSARRGINEQFF.

The chain carries TRBV5-1 and TRBJ2-2; D might be TRBD1 (6 bases). This CDR3 contains 14 residues. V lost 4 bases to trimming and J lost 1 base, with 8 bases between them. Germline V gene sequence: CDR1 SGHRS, CDR2 YFSETQ. CDR3 coding DNA: TGCGCCAGCAGCACGGGACAGAACACCGGGGAGCTGTTTTTT. This encodes CASSTGQNTGELFF.

The chain carries TRBV7-8 and TRBJ1-6; no reliable D call. The V end was cut by 3 bases, the J end by 1 base, with 7 bases between. The CDR3 is made up of 15 amino acids. Germline V gene data show CDR1 as SGHVS and CDR2 as FQNEAQ. The DNA of the CDR3 is TGTGCCAGCAGCTTCGGTGGGTCCTATAATTCACCCCTCCACTTT. Protein: CASSFGGSYNSPLHF.

The CDR3 nucleotides read TGTGCCAGCAGCAGCTTGGGGATAGAGACCCAGTACTTC. Translated, it gives CASSSLGIETQYF. This chain joins TRBV7-2 and TRBJ2-5; D not certain. The CDR3 spans 13 residues. With 5 bases removed from V and 4 bases from J, the gap between germline ends came to 11 bases. CDR1 is SGHTA, CDR2 FQGNSA, per germline.

V is TRBV29-1 and J is TRBJ1-3, with 8 positions matching TRBD1. The CDR3 is made up of 14 amino acids. Germline trimming cut 4 bases from V and 4 bases from J; bases unmatched to any gene: 6. Germline values: CDR1 SQVTM, CDR2 ANQGSEA. CDR3 bases: TGCAGCGTTGGGACAGGGACAGGCGGAAACACCATATATTTT. Translation: CSVGTGTGGNTIYF.

V and J are TRBV11-3 and TRBJ1-3; a possible D gene is TRBD1 (6 bases). Germline V CDR1 and CDR2: SGHNT, YENEEA. V lost 5 bases and J lost 0, with 14 bases in between. The CDR3 is 16 residues long. CDR3 bases: TGTGCCAGCAGCCCGCGTACAGGGATCTCTGGAAACACCATATATTTT. This codes for CASSPRTGISGNTIYF. Supplemented by reference TRBV11-3 and TRBJ1-3, the full variable domain reads EAGVVQSPRYKIIEKKQPVAFWCNPISGHNTLYWYLQNLGQGPELLIRYENEEAVDDSQLPKDRFSAERLKGVDSTLKIQPAELGDSAVYLCASSPRTGISGNTIYFGEGSWLTVV.

V gene TRBV7-8 combines with J gene TRBJ2-7, with 9 positions matching TRBD1. V was pared by 6 bases and J by 3 bases, with 9 bases of the junction left unmatched. CDR3 size: 15 residues. Germline lookup yields CDR1 SGHVS and CDR2 FQNEAQ. This CDR3 reads CASSLTPGQGYEQYF. Here the CDR3 DNA reads TGTGCCAGCAGTCTCACCCCGGGACAGGGCTACGAGCAGTACTTC.

V gene TRBV7-2 combines with J gene TRBJ2-7, with 10 nucleotides matching TRBD2. The CDR3 consists of 14 residues. V was clipped by 6 bases and J by 1 base; unmatched bases: 3. Germline V CDR1 and CDR2: SGHTA, FQGNSA. The DNA for the CDR3 is TGTGCCAGCAGAGCGGGGGGGTCATCCTACGAGCAGTACTTC. Residues: CASRAGGSSYEQYF.

CDR3 coding DNA: TGTGCCAGCAGCTTTGTAGGGGCAAGAGATACGCAGTATTTT. This translates into CASSFVGARDTQYF. V is TRBV11-3 and J is TRBJ2-3, with a tentative D call TRBD1 (5 bases). CDR3 length: 14 residues. Per the germline V gene, CDR1 is SGHNT and CDR2 is YENEEA. Trimming cost V 3 bases and J 5 bases, with 12 bases left between them.

This chain links TRBV5-1 with TRBJ1-2; D not certain. The CDR3 extends over 16 amino acids. Trimming removed 0 bases at V and 3 bases at J, with 15 bases between. Germline V gives CDR1 SGHRS, CDR2 YFSETQ. The CDR3 DNA follows: TGCGCCAGCAGCTTGGTTCCATCCCTAGCCCACTATGGCTACACCTTC. It encodes CASSLVPSLAHYGYTF.

The V call is TRBV6-1, the J call TRBJ1-5; D perhaps matches TRBD1 (5 bases). The CDR3 runs to 17 residues. Germline-derived CDR1 and CDR2 are MNHNS and SASEGT. Trimming took off 0 bases at V and 2 bases at J, with 14 bases between the two ends. The CDR3 DNA is TGTGCCAGCAGTGAAGCGCTAAGGGGAGGTGGCAATCAGCCCCAGCATTTT. Its translation is CASSEALRGGGNQPQHF.

J is TRBJ1-1 and V is TRBV9, with 7 positions matching TRBD1. The CDR3 is 13 amino acids. After removal of 4 bases from V and 11 bases from J, the junction contained 11 bases not matched to a gene. Germline values: CDR1 SGDLS, CDR2 YYNGEE. CDR3 coding DNA: TGTGCCAGCAGCTTTTCGACAGGGTATAGGGCTTTCTTT. Translation: CASSFSTGYRAFF.

The J gene is TRBJ2-1, the V gene TRBV9; TRBD2 aligns across 8 bases. Germline CDR1 reads SGDLS; CDR2 reads YYNGEE. Trimming cost V 0 bases and J 6 bases; bases outside gene matches: 2. The CDR3 runs 14 residues. The CDR3 DNA follows: TGTGCCAGCAGCGTAGGGGGGACTAGCAATGAGCAGTTCTTC. Translating it yields CASSVGGTSNEQFF.

The genes are TRBV29-1 and TRBJ2-1; 8 nucleotides align to TRBD1. The germline CDR1 and CDR2 sequences are SQVTM and ANQGSEA. This CDR3 is 14 amino acids long. Germline trimming cut 4 bases from V and 4 bases from J; bases unmatched to any gene: 6. The CDR3: CSVVLGQGYNEQFF. CDR3 in DNA: TGCAGCGTTGTTCTCGGACAGGGATACAATGAGCAGTTCTTC.

V gene TRBV20-1 combines with J gene TRBJ2-7; 7 bases map to TRBD2. The length of the CDR3 is 11 residues. Per germline, CDR1 DFQATT and CDR2 SNEGSKA (reference sequence). The junction had 3 bases not matched to a gene; V was cut back by 6 bases and J by 4 bases. For the CDR3, the DNA is TGCAGTGCCAGCGGGGTGTACGAGCAGTACTTC. This encodes CSASGVYEQYF.

The chain combines TRBV28 with TRBJ1-5; tentatively, D is TRBD1 (5 bases). Germline CDR1 is MDHEN and CDR2 is SYDVKM. The CDR3 extends over 13 amino acids. Trimming cost V 3 bases and J 6 bases, with 9 bases left between them. CDR3 amino acids: CASSFEGLQPQHF. The CDR3 bases are TGTGCCAGCAGTTTCGAGGGGCTTCAGCCCCAGCATTTT.

The chain has TRBV6-5 and TRBJ2-3; TRBD2 aligns across 10 bases. With V trimmed by 2 bases and J by 2 bases, 4 bases remained unmatched. The V gene's germline CDR1 is MNHEY and CDR2 SVGAGI. There are 16 residues in the CDR3. This chain's CDR3 is CASSYALAGITDTQYF. CDR3 coding DNA: TGTGCCAGCAGTTACGCACTAGCGGGGATCACAGATACGCAGTATTTT.

The chain has TRBV7-8 and TRBJ1-5; the D gene is possibly TRBD1 (5 bases). V was cut by 4 bases and J by 7 bases, with 11 bases left in between. In germline, CDR1 is SGHVS, CDR2 FQNEAQ. The CDR3 totals 13 residues. CDR3 protein: CASSWGGDQPQHF. The CDR3 DNA reads as TGTGCCAGCAGCTGGGGGGGAGACCAGCCCCAGCATTTT.

The V call is TRBV9, the J call TRBJ2-2, with D perhaps matching TRBD2 (5 bases). The CDR3 has 12 amino acids. Trimming took 8 bases from V and 8 from J, leaving 13 bases between them. Germline V gene data show CDR1 as SGDLS and CDR2 as YYNGEE. CDR3 DNA: TGTGCCAGTGGCGGGCGAGGGGGGGAGCTGTTTTTT. As protein: CASGGRGGELFF.

V and J are TRBV19 and TRBJ1-6; tentatively, D is TRBD1 (6 bases). V was shortened by 0 bases and J by 9 bases, with 12 bases between the two germline ends. The germline V gene encodes CDR1 LNHDA and CDR2 SQIVND (reference sequence). The CDR3 runs 15 residues. CDR3 in amino acids: CASSIEGVTGSPLHF. Written as DNA, the CDR3 is TGTGCCAGTAGTATAGAAGGGGTGACAGGTTCACCCCTCCACTTT.

This sequence joins TRBV10-1 and TRBJ2-1, with 9 nucleotides matching TRBD1. CDR3 length equals 16 residues. Germline-derived CDR1 and CDR2 are WNHNN and SYGVQD (reference sequence). The V and J ends lost 3 bases and 4 bases, in that order; junction bases with no gene match: 7. CDR3 sequence: CASSDCYRGPYNEQFF. Here the CDR3 DNA reads TGCGCCAGCAGTGACTGTTACAGGGGGCCTTACAATGAGCAGTTCTTC.

The J gene is TRBJ1-5, the V gene TRBV2; the match to TRBD1 covers 7 bases. Trimming at V came to 7 bases and at J to 2 bases, leaving 5 bases not matched to a gene. From germline, CDR1 is SNHLY and CDR2 FYNNEI. The CDR3 runs 14 residues. The CDR3 DNA sequence: TGTGCCAGCACCGGGACAGCCCGCAATCAGCCCCAGCATTTT. The encoded protein is CASTGTARNQPQHF.

This clone was picked up a small number of times. V and J are TRBV5-4 and TRBJ1-6; D not certain. Germline V gene data show CDR1 as SGHNT and CDR2 as YYREEE (reference sequence). Deletions cut 0 bases from V and 6 bases from J, with 10 bases between. This CDR3 comprises 15 residues. The CDR3 sequence: CASSLGQVINSPLHF. The CDR3 nucleotides are TGTGCCAGCAGCTTGGGGCAGGTTATTAATTCACCCCTCCACTTT. Complete variable domain (other parts from reference TRBV5-4 and TRBJ1-6): ETGVTQSPTHLIKTRGQQVTLRCSSQSGHNTVSWYQQALGQGPQFIFQYYREEENGRGNFPPRFSGLQFPNYSSELNVNALELDDSALYLCASSLGQVINSPLHFGNGTRLTVT.

The rearrangement joins TRBV27 to TRBJ2-1; tentative D call: TRBD2 (6 bases). The V and J ends lost 5 bases and 5 bases respectively, with 10 bases between them. The germline V gene encodes CDR1 MNHEY and CDR2 SMNVEV (reference sequence). The CDR3 consists of 13 residues. CDR3 sequence: CASSTPGDNEQFF. For the CDR3, the DNA is TGTGCCAGCAGTACCCCGGGGGACAATGAGCAGTTCTTC.

V usage is TRBV20-1 and J usage is TRBJ2-7; D remains ambiguous. CDR3 length: 11 amino acids. Germline V gene sequence: CDR1 DFQATT, CDR2 SNEGSKA (reference sequence). Trimming pared 3 bases from V and 2 bases from J, leaving 5 bases between. CDR3 residues: CSASGPYEQYF. CDR3 DNA: TGCAGTGCTAGCGGGCCCTACGAGCAGTACTTC.

The rearrangement links TRBV4-1 to TRBJ1-5, with TRBD1 as a possible D gene (5 bases). The V and J ends lost 0 bases and 7 bases respectively, with 16 bases between them. Germline V gene data show CDR1 as MGHRA and CDR2 as YSYEKL. This CDR3 spans 16 amino acids. In DNA form, the CDR3 reads TGCGCCAGCAGCCAAGACGGTGGACTGGGGGAACAGCCCCAGCATTTT. Translated: CASSQDGGLGEQPQHF.

This sequence joins TRBV7-2 and TRBJ1-2, with unresolved D. Trimming removed 5 bases from V and 5 bases from J, with 15 bases in between. This CDR3 is built from 14 residues. Germline V gives CDR1 SGHTA, CDR2 FQGNSA. The CDR3: CASSLTRWTYGYTF. Written as DNA, the CDR3 is TGTGCCAGCAGCCTAACCCGATGGACTTATGGCTACACCTTC.

The chain recombines TRBV7-2 with TRBJ2-7; D gene unclear. The CDR3 is made up of 12 amino acids. The germline CDR1 and CDR2 sequences are SGHTA and FQGNSA. Trimming took off 3 bases at V and 1 base at J, with 4 bases between the two ends. As DNA, the CDR3 is TGTGCCAGCAGCTTTCTTTCCTACGAGCAGTACTTC. This codes for CASSFLSYEQYF.

This clone has more than one count but fewer than ten. This rearrangement joins TRBV28 to TRBJ2-7; D might be TRBD2 (7 bases). The V end lost 6 bases, the J end lost 4 bases, and 16 bases lay between the germline ends. Looked up from germline, CDR1 is MDHEN and CDR2 is SYDVKM. This CDR3 has 14 amino acids. The CDR3 bases are TGTGCCAGCAGGCCGGGGGGCCTGGGGTACGAGCAGTACTTC. Its translation is CASRPGGLGYEQYF.